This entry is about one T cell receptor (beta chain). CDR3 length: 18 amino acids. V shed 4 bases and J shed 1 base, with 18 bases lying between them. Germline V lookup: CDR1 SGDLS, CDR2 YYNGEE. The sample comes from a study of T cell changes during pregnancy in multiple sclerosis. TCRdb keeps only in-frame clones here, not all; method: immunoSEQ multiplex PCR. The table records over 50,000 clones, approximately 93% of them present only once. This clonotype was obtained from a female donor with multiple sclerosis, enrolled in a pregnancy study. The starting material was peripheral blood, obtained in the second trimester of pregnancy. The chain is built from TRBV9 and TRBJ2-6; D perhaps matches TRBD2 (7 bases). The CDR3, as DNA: TGTGCCAGCAGCAAAGGGGGGGGGTTGGGGTCTGGGGCCAACGTCCTGACTTTC. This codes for CASSKGGGLGSGANVLTF.